The TCR beta chain under discussion was sequenced for a study of Ad26.COV2.S vaccination and SARS-CoV-2 variants (dated by TCRdb to about 2021). About the investigation overall: Donors in the vaccine arm were drawn from COV1001, a phase I-IIa trial of Ad26.COV2.S in healthy adults that was multicentre, randomized, double-blind and placebo-controlled. Ad26.COV2.S was given intramuscularly at 5x10^10 or 1x10^11 viral particles, as a single shot or as two shots 56 days apart. Sequencing of the TCRbeta repertoire served to evaluate the specificity and breadth of SARS-CoV-2-reactive T cell receptors following Ad26.COV2.S vaccination. A total of around 32 samples were included in the TCR-sequenced set, comprising about 20 Ad26.COV2.S vaccine recipients, 5 placebo recipients and 8 SARS-CoV-2 convalescent individuals. Trial participants were randomized into five groups of five: low-dose or high-dose Ad26.COV2.S given once or twice, or placebo on both occasions. Investigators remained blinded to trial group allocation during experiments and outcome assessment. Here is what the overall study found, with its caveats: Higher spike-specific TCR breadth was observed in Ad26.COV2.S recipients than in placebo recipients (P = 0.0014). The study was not powered to compare responses between vaccine doses or regimens. Comparable non-spike TCR breadth was observed between vaccine and placebo recipients, consistent with only spike being contained in the vaccine. According to the authors, total T cell responses may have been underestimated by the TCR breadth and depth analyses. Substantial breadth of spike-specific CD8+ and CD4+ T cell responses was reported after vaccination.

This clone turned up a few times. Its target antigen remains unknown. No much larger clone exists at a distance of one base, and base qualities are not known. The immunoSEQ Assay was the method used to sequence TCRbeta CDR3 regions. After extraction, genomic DNA underwent amplification by bias-controlled multiplex PCR, followed by high-throughput sequencing. As for the original processing: To quantify the absolute abundance of every unique TCRbeta CDR3 region, sequences were collapsed and filtered. T cell fraction was estimated by normalization of TCRbeta template counts to usable DNA, with usable DNA being measured through amplification of reference genes present in all nucleated cells. Repertoire TCRs were annotated as SARS-CoV-2-specific by exact matching of V gene, CDR3 amino acid sequence and J gene to a known reactive TCR set. MIRA supplied the reference SARS-CoV-2 TCR set, which was filtered for enrichment in COVID-19-positive ImmuneCODE repertoires so that public or cross-reactive TCRs were removed. Based on the MIRA antigens, annotated TCRs were further analysed at the level of specific ORF or position within ORF. Breadth was defined as the number of annotated unique rearrangements divided by the total number of unique productive rearrangements, and depth was defined as the summed frequency of the annotated unique rearrangements. TCR breadth was compared between groups using two-sided Wilcoxon rank-sum tests. What TCRdb holds here is the immuneACCESS table cut down to in-frame rearrangements. Part of the clones is not present; checked against another copy, under half of the missing clones reflect an unresolved V gene, and the others are unexplained. The V and J calls and the clone size are those of that table, but D and trimming were determined from the DNA. This sample has nearly 400,000 clones in its table, and approximately 90% of those were observed once. The ten largest account for around 1.8% of the sample.

Interpreted using the paper, the treatment or condition label stands for: around 19 received Ad26.COV2.S at low or high dose, single or two shots; about 5 received placebo; per-sample allocation not given. Repertoires of vaccine and placebo recipients were sequenced from samples taken on day 63 after the first injection. In Cohort 1b, about two dozen adults aged 18-55 years were enrolled at a single site in Boston, USA, between 29 July and 7 August 2020. As a vaccine, Ad26.COV2.S was a replication-incompetent adenovirus type 26 vector that expressed a prefusion-stabilized SARS-CoV-2 spike protein derived from the original Wuhan strain. CDR1 and CDR2, looked up from the germline V gene (reference sequence), are MNHNY and SVGAGI. The V end gives up 6 bases and the J end 0 bases, leaving 18 bases in the junction not matched to a gene. There are 21 amino acids in the CDR3, from cysteine to phenylalanine inclusive. Of the read, only the CDR3 DNA is kept; its 63 bases are in frame from base 1.

The source is a person between 18 and 59 years old who received the Ad26.COV2.S COVID-19 vaccine or a placebo. This specimen was peripheral blood, taken in a trial of Ad26.COV2.S vaccine versus placebo. The chain is assembled from TRBV6-6 and TRBJ2-4, and TRBD1 matches 12 of the central bases. This receptor carries the CDR3 CASSSGTGGWEGGLAKNIQYF. The DNA sequence is TGTGCCAGCAGCTCCGGGACAGGGGGCTGGGAAGGGGGATTAGCCAAAAACATTCAGTACTTC.